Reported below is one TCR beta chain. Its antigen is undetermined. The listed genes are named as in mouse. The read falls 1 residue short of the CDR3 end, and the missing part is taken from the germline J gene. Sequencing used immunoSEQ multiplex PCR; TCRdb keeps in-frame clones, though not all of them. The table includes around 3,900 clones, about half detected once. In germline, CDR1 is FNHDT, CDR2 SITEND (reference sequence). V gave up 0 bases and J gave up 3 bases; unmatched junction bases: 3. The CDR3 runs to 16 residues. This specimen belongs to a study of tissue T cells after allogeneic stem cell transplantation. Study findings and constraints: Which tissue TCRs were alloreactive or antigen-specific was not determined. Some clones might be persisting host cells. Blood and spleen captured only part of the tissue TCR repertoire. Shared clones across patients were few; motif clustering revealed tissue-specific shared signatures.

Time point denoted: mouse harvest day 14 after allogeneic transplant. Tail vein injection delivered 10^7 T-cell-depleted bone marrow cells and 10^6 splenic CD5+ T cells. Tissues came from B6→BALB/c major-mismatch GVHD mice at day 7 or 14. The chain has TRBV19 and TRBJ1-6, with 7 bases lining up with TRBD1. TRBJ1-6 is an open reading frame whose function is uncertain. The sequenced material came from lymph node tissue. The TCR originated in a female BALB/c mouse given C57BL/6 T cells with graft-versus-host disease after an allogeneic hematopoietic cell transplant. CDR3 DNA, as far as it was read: TGTGCCAGCAGTATAGCCGACAGGGTCTATAATTCGCCCCTCTAC. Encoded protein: CASSIADRVYNSPLY. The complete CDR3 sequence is CASSIADRVYNSPLYF.